The entry below describes one TCR beta chain. Its antigen is still unknown. This sample is drawn from a study of T cell responses to AZD1222 COVID-19 vaccine. Regarding the study as a whole: No day 14 peak samples; only post-peak repertoires were characterized. Unmutated variant regions are reportedly targeted by nearly half of spike-specific TCRs. Donors were mostly white British, more females; clonal diversity possibly underestimated.

Trimming took 0 bases from V and 2 from J, leaving 16 bases between them. The germline gives CDR1 SGHDN, CDR2 FVKESK. CDR3 length: 17 residues. Clones were sequenced by immunoSEQ multiplex PCR, and TCRdb holds only the in-frame ones, with some missing. The sample has roughly 150,000 clones; over 70% are singletons. This chain uses TRBV14 with TRBJ1-2; weak D call: TRBD1 (6 bases). The source of this sequence is an adult who received the AZD1222 COVID-19 vaccine. The source was peripheral blood, collected 28 days after the second AZD1222 dose. In DNA, the CDR3 is TGTGCCAGCAGCCAAGAGAGGGCGGGGGCCAAAAACTATGGCTACACCTTC. Translated, it gives CASSQERAGAKNYGYTF. Variable domain in full (rest from reference TRBV14 and TRBJ1-2): EAGVTQFPSHSVIEKGQTVTLRCDPISGHDNLYWYRRVMGKEIKFLLHFVKESKQDESGMPNNRFLAERTGGTYSTLKVQPAELEDSGVYFCASSQERAGAKNYGYTFGSGTRLTVV.